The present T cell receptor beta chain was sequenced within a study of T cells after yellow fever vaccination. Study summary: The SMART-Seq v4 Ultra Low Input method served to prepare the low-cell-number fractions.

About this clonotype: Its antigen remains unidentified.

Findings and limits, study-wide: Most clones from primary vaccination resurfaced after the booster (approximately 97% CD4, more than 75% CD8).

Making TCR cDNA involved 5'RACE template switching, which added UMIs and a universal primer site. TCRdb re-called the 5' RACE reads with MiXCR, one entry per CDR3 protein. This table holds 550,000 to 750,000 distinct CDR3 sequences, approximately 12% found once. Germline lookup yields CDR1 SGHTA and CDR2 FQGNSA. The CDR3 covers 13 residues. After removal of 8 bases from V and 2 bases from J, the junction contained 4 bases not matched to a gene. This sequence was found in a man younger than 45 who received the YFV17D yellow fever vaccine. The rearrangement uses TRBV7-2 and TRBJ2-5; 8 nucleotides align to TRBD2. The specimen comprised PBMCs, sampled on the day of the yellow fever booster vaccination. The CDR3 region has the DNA TGTGCCAGCTTAGGGACTAGACAAGAGACCCAGTACTTC. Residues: CASLGTRQETQYF.